This T cell receptor (beta chain) came from a study of blood T cell repertoires in COVID-19. Study-level background: The cDNA or gDNA used as material had been derived from T cells, B-cell-depleted T cells, or PBMCs.

Method: immunoSEQ multiplex PCR; TCRdb's copy keeps in-frame clones and lacks some. The sample lists around 97,000 clones, more than 80% occurring once. Germline V CDR1 and CDR2: LGHDT, YNNKEL (reference sequence). V was cut by 0 bases and J by 11 bases, with 16 bases left in between. This CDR3 has 14 amino acids. This TCR came from a woman aged 55-69 years with acute or convalescent COVID-19. V is TRBV3-1 (or the pseudogene TRBV3-2) and J is TRBJ1-1; D gene uncertain. The material sequenced was peripheral blood. The CDR3 loop reads CASSQEGASGKAFF. As DNA, the CDR3 is TGTGCCAGCAGCCAAGAAGGAGCCTCCGGGAAGGCTTTCTTT.